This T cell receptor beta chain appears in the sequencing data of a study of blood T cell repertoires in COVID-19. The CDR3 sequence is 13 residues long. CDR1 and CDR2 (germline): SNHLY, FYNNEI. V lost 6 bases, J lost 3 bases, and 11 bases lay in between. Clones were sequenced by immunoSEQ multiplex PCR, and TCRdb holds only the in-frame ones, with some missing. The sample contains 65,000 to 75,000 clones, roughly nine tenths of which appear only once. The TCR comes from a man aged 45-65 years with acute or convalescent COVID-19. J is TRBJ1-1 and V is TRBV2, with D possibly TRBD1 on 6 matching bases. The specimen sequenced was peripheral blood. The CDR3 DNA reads TGTGCCAGCAGCGGGGGGGCCCACACTGAAGCTTTCTTT. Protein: CASSGGAHTEAFF. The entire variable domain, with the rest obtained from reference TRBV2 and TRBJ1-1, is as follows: EPEVTQTPSHQVTQMGQEVILRCVPISNHLYFYWYRQILGQKVEFLVSFYNNEISEKSEIFDDQFSVERPDGSNFTLKIRSTKLEDSAMYFCASSGGAHTEAFFGQGTRLTVV.